The 28 T cell receptor beta chains presented below share a single source sample, sequenced in a study of cytotoxic CD8 clonotypes in ibrutinib-treated CLL. Produced via immunoSEQ multiplex PCR; TCRdb's table is partial and in-frame only. Here the sample spans about 40,000 clones, roughly 70% being singletons. Material: PBMCs, obtained at disease progression, from a patient treated with ibrutinib. The receptors shown here come from a human donor with chronic lymphocytic leukemia.

The J gene is TRBJ2-5, the V gene TRBV10-2; D ambiguous. The germline CDR1 and CDR2 sequences are WSHSY and SAAADI. The CDR3 runs to 14 residues. Trimming stripped 7 bases from V and 1 base from J, with 13 bases between. The CDR3 spells CASKYSPGQETQYF. Written as DNA, the CDR3 is TGCGCCAGCAAATACAGCCCCGGCCAAGAGACCCAGTACTTC.

The J gene is TRBJ2-7, the V gene TRBV6-5; D tentatively fits TRBD1 or TRBD2 (7 bases each). Germline V lookup: CDR1 MNHEY, CDR2 SVGAGI. There are 15 residues in the CDR3. Trimming pared 4 bases from V and 0 bases from J, leaving 13 bases between. The CDR3 nucleotides are TGTGCCAGCAGTTGGGGGGGGACAGTCTCCTACGAGCAGTACTTC. Translated, it gives CASSWGGTVSYEQYF.

The rearrangement uses TRBV27 and TRBJ1-2; D unresolved. Germline CDR1 reads MNHEY; CDR2 reads SMNVEV (reference sequence). Trimming left V 5 bases short and J 11 bases short, with 15 bases between. The CDR3 runs to 12 residues. The CDR3: CASSTSHGGYTF. CDR3 DNA sequence: TGTGCCAGCAGTACCTCACATGGTGGTTACACCTTC.

As concerns this clone: This same CDR3 is encoded by further DNA sequences in the sample. V usage is TRBV27 and J usage is TRBJ1-5; no clear D. V shed 2 bases and J shed 4 bases, with 6 bases lying between them. Germline CDR1 is MNHEY and CDR2 is SMNVEV (reference sequence). The length of the CDR3 is 13 residues. The CDR3 reads CASSLGVNQPQHF. The CDR3 coding sequence is TGTGCCAGCAGTTTAGGTGTAAATCAGCCCCAGCATTTT.

This chain links TRBV7-9 with TRBJ1-5, with D unclear. The germline gives CDR1 SEHNR, CDR2 FQNEAQ (reference sequence). The CDR3 length is 15 residues. V shed 2 bases and J shed 0 bases, with 8 bases lying between them. CDR3 amino acids: CASSLSSNSNQPQHF. DNA of the CDR3: TGTGCCAGCAGCTTATCCAGCAATAGCAATCAGCCCCAGCATTTT. The variable domain in full, with the rest retrieved from reference TRBV7-9 and TRBJ1-5, is DTGVSQNPRHKITKRGQNVTFRCDPISEHNRLYWYRQTLGQGPEFLTYFQNEAQLEKSRLLSDRFSAERPKGSFSTLEIQRTEQGDSAMYLCASSLSSNSNQPQHFGDGTRLSIL.

The rearrangement links TRBV18 to TRBJ1-1, with D possibly being TRBD1 (5 bases). The germline V and J ends were trimmed by 6 bases and 4 bases, with 9 bases remaining between them. Germline CDR1 reads KGHSH; CDR2 reads LQKENI. The CDR3 runs to 12 residues. The CDR3 DNA is TGTGCCAGCTCCCTAAGGGGCACTGAAGCTTTCTTT. Translated, it gives CASSLRGTEAFF.

The count of this clone is one. The rearrangement joins TRBV6-6 to TRBJ2-7; the D gene is possibly TRBD2 (6 bases). The germline V gene encodes CDR1 MNHNY and CDR2 SVGAGI (reference sequence). Trimming removed 2 bases from V and 3 bases from J, with 8 bases in between. This CDR3 has 13 amino acids. The CDR3 nucleotides read TGTGCCAGCAGTTACCAGGGAGGCTACGAGCAGTACTTC. Its translation: CASSYQGGYEQYF.

The gene calls are TRBV7-9 and TRBJ1-4; D gene unclear. The V gene lost 8 bases and the J gene lost 8 bases, with 12 bases spanning the gap. The CDR3 spans 12 residues. Germline CDR1 reads SEHNR; CDR2 reads FQNEAQ (reference sequence). CDR3 in amino acids: CASAPVEEKLFF. CDR3 nucleotides: TGTGCCAGCGCCCCCGTCGAAGAAAAACTGTTTTTT.

This clone was seen just once. The DNA of the CDR3 is TGTGCCAGCAGGGGTACGGTTAACTATGGCTACACCTTC. Amino acids: CASRGTVNYGYTF. This rearrangement joins TRBV6-1 to TRBJ1-2; D is unclear. CDR1 and CDR2 (germline): MNHNS, SASEGT. With 6 bases removed from V and 1 base from J, the gap between germline ends came to 9 bases. The CDR3 has 13 residues.

The CDR3 DNA follows: TGTGCCAGCAGCCCGGGACCGGGCGCACCCCTCCACTTT. Translation gives CASSPGPGAPLHF. The chain carries TRBV7-8 and TRBJ1-6; weak D call: TRBD1 (5 bases). Trimming stripped 5 bases from V and 11 bases from J, with 13 bases between. Germline lookup yields CDR1 SGHVS and CDR2 FQNEAQ. The CDR3 totals 13 residues.

V and J are TRBV28 and TRBJ2-5, with 9 bases matching TRBD1. This CDR3 comprises 16 residues. Trimming removed 5 bases from V and 5 bases from J; junction bases left unmatched: 12. Germline V gene sequence: CDR1 MDHEN, CDR2 SYDVKM. The CDR3 loop reads CASSPPLGQGMETQYF. The CDR3 DNA reads TGTGCCAGCAGTCCCCCCCTGGGACAGGGTATGGAGACCCAGTACTTC.

The chain has TRBV5-6 and TRBJ2-7, with TRBD1 matching 12 bases. Germline trimming cut 4 bases from V and 2 bases from J; bases unmatched to any gene: 7. The germline V gene has CDR1 SGHDT and CDR2 YYEEEE. The CDR3 is 16 residues long. The CDR3 sequence is CASSPLGTGGTYEQYF. Here the CDR3 DNA reads TGTGCCAGCAGCCCCCTCGGGACAGGGGGCACCTACGAGCAGTACTTC.

This clone was found a few times. The chain couples TRBV30 to TRBJ1-5; maybe TRBD1 (6 bases). The CDR3 has 13 residues. The V end lost 2 bases, the J end lost 3 bases, and 8 bases lay between the germline ends. Germline V gene lookup returns CDR1 GTSNPN and CDR2 SVGIG (reference sequence). CDR3 amino acids: CAWSRQDNQPQHF. For the CDR3, the DNA is TGTGCCTGGAGTCGACAGGACAATCAGCCCCAGCATTTT.

The chain carries TRBV5-1 and TRBJ1-4; TRBD1 is a possible D gene (6 bases). The CDR3 is 15 residues long. Germline V CDR1 and CDR2: SGHRS, YFSETQ. Trimming cost V 4 bases and J 6 bases, with 16 bases left between them. The CDR3 DNA follows: TGCGCCAGCAGCCGGAAGGACAGCGGGGATGAAAAACTGTTTTTT. It is translated as CASSRKDSGDEKLFF.

The chain employs TRBV27 and TRBJ2-2; tentative D call: TRBD1 (6 bases). This CDR3 is built from 14 residues. The germline V gene has CDR1 MNHEY and CDR2 SMNVEV (reference sequence). The V end was cut by 3 bases, the J end by 6 bases, with 11 bases between. The CDR3 protein is CASSLSAGAGELFF. For the CDR3, the DNA is TGTGCCAGCAGTTTGTCCGCAGGGGCCGGGGAGCTGTTTTTT.

Concerning this clone itself: This clone may be a read error of a much larger clone one base away. The chain couples TRBV4-2 to TRBJ2-7; D ambiguous. CDR1 is LGHNA, CDR2 YNFKEQ, per germline. The CDR3 sequence is 14 residues long. V gave up 4 bases and J gave up 2 bases, with 12 bases separating them. CDR3 DNA: TGTGCCAGCAGCCGGAGAGTCCCCACCTACGAGCAGTACTTC. It specifies CASSRRVPTYEQYF.

The rearrangement uses TRBV19 and TRBJ2-5; D may be TRBD2 (5 bases). CDR3 length: 14 residues. V lost 1 base to trimming and J lost 3 bases, with 9 bases between them. The V gene's germline CDR1 is LNHDA and CDR2 SQIVND (reference sequence). The CDR3 region has the DNA TGTGCCAGTAGTATAGGAAACGGGAAAGAGACCCAGTACTTC. Residues: CASSIGNGKETQYF.

This sequence joins TRBV5-1 and TRBJ2-1; 13 positions agree with TRBD2. The CDR3 runs 17 residues. Germline lookup yields CDR1 SGHRS and CDR2 YFSETQ. The V and J ends lost 3 bases and 3 bases, in that order; junction bases with no gene match: 6. The CDR3 protein is CASSSLAGGLLYNEQFF. The CDR3 DNA reads TGCGCCAGCAGCTCACTAGCGGGAGGGTTACTCTACAATGAGCAGTTCTTC.

This chain connects TRBV7-9 to TRBJ2-7; 8 nucleotides match TRBD1. CDR3 length: 15 residues. Germline V lookup: CDR1 SEHNR, CDR2 FQNEAQ (reference sequence). V was pared by 6 bases and J by 2 bases, with 9 bases of the junction left unmatched. CDR3 bases: TGTGCCAGCAGTTCCGGACAGGGTGGGACCTACGAGCAGTACTTC. It specifies CASSSGQGGTYEQYF.

This chain connects TRBV28 to TRBJ2-6; maybe TRBD2 (6 bases). Germline values: CDR1 MDHEN, CDR2 SYDVKM. This CDR3 has 12 amino acids. V was trimmed by 6 bases and J by 8 bases, leaving 8 bases between them. The CDR3 bases are TGTGCCAGCAGCGGAGGGTCCAACGTCCTGACTTTC. It yields the protein CASSGGSNVLTF.

V usage is TRBV27 and J usage is TRBJ2-2; D is perhaps TRBD1 or TRBD2 (6 bases each). This CDR3 comprises 16 residues. Per germline, CDR1 MNHEY and CDR2 SMNVEV (reference sequence). Trimming cost V 6 bases and J 7 bases, with 21 bases left between them. The CDR3 protein is CASRESVGGAVGELFF. CDR3 nucleotides: TGTGCCAGCAGAGAGTCCGTCGGGGGCGCGGTCGGGGAGCTGTTTTTT.

The chain is built from TRBV11-2 and TRBJ1-1; D unresolved. V was trimmed by 7 bases and J by 8 bases, leaving 5 bases between them. The length of the CDR3 is 9 residues. Per the germline V gene, CDR1 is SGHAT and CDR2 is FQNNGV. The CDR3 sequence: CASNSEAFF. The CDR3 DNA reads TGTGCCAGCAACAGCGAAGCTTTCTTT.

The chain carries TRBV4-2 and TRBJ2-1; the D gene is possibly TRBD2 (5 bases). With 5 bases removed from V and 6 bases from J, the gap between germline ends came to 20 bases. CDR1 and CDR2 from the germline V gene are LGHNA and YNFKEQ. This CDR3 is built from 16 residues. The CDR3 region is CASSDILVVRANEQFF. CDR3 DNA sequence: TGTGCCAGCAGCGATATACTAGTCGTACGGGCCAATGAGCAGTTCTTC.

The chain is built from TRBV28 and TRBJ1-5; D is unclear. Trimming removed 2 bases at V and 7 bases at J, with 6 bases between. CDR1 and CDR2 from the germline V gene are MDHEN and SYDVKM. The CDR3 spans 12 residues. CDR3 region: CASSLVVQPQHF. CDR3 in DNA: TGTGCCAGCAGTTTAGTAGTACAGCCCCAGCATTTT. The whole variable domain, remainder taken from reference TRBV28 and TRBJ1-5, is DVKVTQSSRYLVKRTGEKVFLECVQDMDHENMFWYRQDPGLGLRLIYFSYDVKMKEKGDIPEGYSVSREKKERFSLILESASTNQTSMYLCASSLVVQPQHFGDGTRLSIL.

The J gene is TRBJ2-2, the V gene TRBV19, with D unclear. V was clipped by 5 bases and J by 7 bases, with 11 bases between them. Per germline, CDR1 LNHDA and CDR2 SQIVND (reference sequence). This CDR3 contains 13 residues. The CDR3 loop is CASSYEGVGELFF. CDR3 nucleotides: TGTGCCAGTAGTTACGAAGGTGTCGGGGAGCTGTTTTTT.

The genes are TRBV25-1 and TRBJ2-1; TRBD2 is a possible D gene (6 bases). V was clipped by 3 bases and J by 6 bases, with 15 bases between them. Per the germline V gene, CDR1 is MGHDK and CDR2 is SYGVNS. The CDR3 extends over 15 amino acids. DNA for the CDR3: TGTGCCAGCAGTGAGCCGGGACTGAAAACCAATGAGCAGTTCTTC. It is translated as CASSEPGLKTNEQFF. The full variable domain, with the rest looked up from reference TRBV25-1 and TRBJ2-1, is EADIYQTPRYLVIGTGKKITLECSQTMGHDKMYWYQQDPGMELHLIHYSYGVNSTEKGDLSSESTVSRIRTEHFPLTLESARPSHTSQYLCASSEPGLKTNEQFFGPGTRLTVL.

This clone showed up just a few times. A read error may produce the germline difference seen at one junction end. CDR3 DNA: TGTGCCAGCAGCTCCGGACGCGCCTCGGCCTTC. Its protein is CASSSGRASAF. V usage is TRBV5-5 and J usage is TRBJ1-2; D is unresolved. Per the germline V gene, CDR1 is SGHKS and CDR2 is YYEKEE (reference sequence). This CDR3 comprises 11 residues.

The rearrangement uses TRBV28 and TRBJ1-2; the D gene is possibly TRBD1 (6 bases). CDR3 size: 15 residues. V lost 8 bases to trimming and J lost 5 bases, with 21 bases between them. CDR1 and CDR2 (germline): MDHEN, SYDVKM. CDR3 amino acids: CASFETGGGNYGYTF. The CDR3 bases are TGTGCCAGCTTCGAAACCGGGGGCGGAAATTATGGCTACACCTTC.